A selection of T cell receptor beta chains follows, all from one sample in a study of cytomegalovirus exposure and HLA in healthy donors. This table comes from immunoSEQ multiplex PCR, and its TCRdb copy is limited to in-frame clones, with some not included. The table shows roughly 140,000 clones, with 70% to 90% occurring only once. The sequenced sample was PBMCs. The source is a young woman in good health and CMV-seronegative. The CDR3 runs from the conserved cysteine through the conserved F or W. D genes are given only for firm matches. For some rows the clone size is stated as once, few or many, or as a class when expanded; others skip it.

size: NA; V: TRBV11-2; D: NA; J: TRBJ2-1; DNA: TGTGCCAGCAGCTCCCCCAACGGGATATACAATGAGCAGTTCTTC; CDR3: CASSSPNGIYNEQFF
size: NA; V: TRBV5-1; D: NA; J: TRBJ2-3; DNA: TGCGCCAGCAGCTTGGGTCTAGCAGTCGATACGCAGTATTTT; CDR3: CASSLGLAVDTQYF
size: NA; V: TRBV19; D: NA; J: TRBJ1-5; DNA: TGTGCCAGTAGTATCCCCAGGGATTATAGCAATCAGCCCCAGCATTTT; CDR3: CASSIPRDYSNQPQHF
size: NA; V: TRBV5-6; D: TRBD2; J: TRBJ2-7; DNA: TGTGCCAGCAGCTTGGGACCGCGGGGGGGGCGGAGGGAGCAGTACTTC; CDR3: CASSLGPRGGRREQYF
size: NA; V: TRBV5-8; D: TRBD1; J: TRBJ1-4; DNA: TGTGCCAGCAGCCGGACAGGGGGTTTAACTAATGAAAAACTGTTTTTT; CDR3: CASSRTGGLTNEKLFF
size: once; V: TRBV5-1; D: NA; J: TRBJ1-4; DNA: TGCGCCAGCAGCTCAAAGGGCCAGGGGACTAATGAAAAACTGTTTTTT; CDR3: CASSSKGQGTNEKLFF
size: NA; V: TRBV6-6; D: NA; J: TRBJ1-6; DNA: TGTGCCAGCAGTTCGGGTGGGAGAGGGCGTTCACCCCTCCACTTT; CDR3: CASSSGGRGRSPLHF
size: NA; V: TRBV19; D: TRBD2; J: TRBJ2-7; DNA: TGTGCCAGTAGAACCCCCATCACTAGCGGGAGCTCGGACTCAAACGAGCAGTACTTC; CDR3: CASRTPITSGSSDSNEQYF
size: few; V: TRBV19; D: TRBD1; J: TRBJ1-1; DNA: TGTGCCAGTAGTAATCGACAGGGTGGTAACACTGAAGCTTTCTTT; CDR3: CASSNRQGGNTEAFF
size: NA; V: TRBV2; D: TRBD2; J: TRBJ2-5; DNA: TGTGCCACCTCGCGGGAGCGAGAGACCCAGTACTTC; CDR3: CATSRERETQYF
size: NA; V: TRBV5-1; D: NA; J: TRBJ2-3; DNA: TGCGCCAGCAGCCGATCTACCCGGACACACACAGATACGCAGTATTTT; CDR3: CASSRSTRTHTDTQYF
size: NA; V: TRBV7-2; D: NA; J: TRBJ2-7; DNA: TGTGCCAGCAGCCCAAGGGGCGGCTCCTACGAGCAGTACTTC; CDR3: CASSPRGGSYEQYF
size: few; V: TRBV28; D: NA; J: TRBJ1-2; DNA: TGTGCCAGCAGTTCCCTCCGGGCTAACTATGGCTACACCTTC; CDR3: CASSSLRANYGYTF
size: NA; V: TRBV2; D: TRBD1; J: TRBJ2-1; DNA: TGTGCCAGCAGTGATGACAGGGGAGCGGATGAGCAGCTCTTC; CDR3: CASSDDRGADEQLF
size: once; V: TRBV7-2; D: NA; J: TRBJ2-7; DNA: TGTGCCAGCGTGGGGTGGGAGGCCTACGAGCAGTACTTC; CDR3: CASVGWEAYEQYF
size: NA; V: TRBV6-1; D: TRBD2; J: TRBJ2-7; DNA: TGTGCCAGCAGCCTTAACGAGGCGGGAGCAAAGTACTTC; CDR3: CASSLNEAGAKYF
size: NA; V: TRBV6-4; D: TRBD1; J: TRBJ2-2; DNA: TGTGCCAGCAGTGCTTTTTACCGGACAGGGGGCTTGGGACCCGGGGAGCTGTTTTTT; CDR3: CASSAFYRTGGLGPGELFF
size: NA; V: TRBV4-1; D: NA; J: TRBJ2-7; DNA: TGCGCCAGCAGCCAACTCTTTTCGGGGATCTCCTACGAGCAGTACTTC; CDR3: CASSQLFSGISYEQYF
size: NA; V: TRBV6-5; D: NA; J: TRBJ1-5; DNA: TGTGCCAGCAGTTACTCCCAGGATAATCAGCCCCAGCATTTT; CDR3: CASSYSQDNQPQHF
size: NA; V: TRBV5-8; D: NA; J: TRBJ1-5; DNA: TGTGCCAGCAGCTCATCAACCCTCGACAGGCGCAATCAGCCCCAGCATTTT; CDR3: CASSSSTLDRRNQPQHF
size: NA; V: TRBV10-3; D: TRBD2; J: TRBJ2-3; DNA: TGTGCCGGAAAAGCAGCGGGGGGCACAGATACGCAGTATTTT; CDR3: CAGKAAGGTDTQYF
size: NA; V: TRBV6-1; D: TRBD2; J: TRBJ2-3; DNA: TGTGCCAGCGGGGCGGGAGCGCTCGGCGATACGCAGTATTTT; CDR3: CASGAGALGDTQYF
size: NA; V: TRBV7-6; D: NA; J: TRBJ2-1; DNA: TGTGCCAGCAGCTTATACCGGTACAATGAGCAGTTCTTC; CDR3: CASSLYRYNEQFF